This T cell receptor beta chain comes out of a study of blood T cell repertoires in COVID-19. Study overall: Whether acute or convalescent, the COVID-19 samples came from the United States, Italy and Spain. PBMCs, B-cell-depleted T cells, or T cells provided the cDNA or gDNA that made up the material.

Per the study methods: Using reference gene primer amplification, nucleated cell counts were estimated. The data were produced by immunoSEQ multiplex PCR, yet TCRdb's version contains in-frame clones alone and is incomplete. For V, J and clone size, that table is used; D and trimming come from the DNA. The table has 70,000 to 85,000 clones, around four fifths seen once. In germline, CDR1 is ENHRY, CDR2 SYGVKD. Trimming cost V 8 bases and J 4 bases; bases outside gene matches: 18. The CDR3 extends over 18 amino acids. In this sample, this clone turned up once. The TCR comes from an older man with active or convalescent COVID-19. Source material: peripheral blood. The rearrangement links TRBV10-3 to TRBJ2-1; TRBD1 agrees at 9 bases. This CDR3 is CAIALPGQGGGVYNEQFF. Written as DNA, the CDR3 is TGTGCCATCGCCCTCCCGGGACAGGGAGGGGGTGTGTACAATGAGCAGTTCTTC.